This T cell receptor beta chain stems from a study of CD8+CD57+ T cells in acquired aplastic anemia. Investigators profiled TCR beta VDJ and CDR3 from genomic DNA template. TCRdb re-analysed the reads in MiXCR, keeping a single row per CDR3 protein. The table includes under 200,000 distinct CDR3 sequences, around 45% detected once. Germline CDR1 SNHLY, CDR2 FYNNEI. Trimming cost V 2 bases and J 6 bases; bases outside gene matches: 2. The CDR3 contains 15 residues. Patients chosen for sequencing had shown CD8+CD57+ cell expansion by flow cytometry. The diagnosis in all patients was severe acquired aplastic anemia. When blood sampling took place, the patients had received no therapy. This clonotype was seen a few times. Its antigen is unknown. Study observations and caveats: Comparison of patients with controls identified around 30 shared CD8+ CDR3 sequences.

The chain employs TRBV2 and TRBJ2-2; TRBD2 matches at 11 bases. This clonotype was sampled from a human donor with aplastic anemia. Sequencing was carried out using sorted CD4+, CD8+, or CD8+CD57+ T cells (not recorded which) from PBMCs. The CDR3 sequence: CASSEWTSGSGELFF. In DNA, the CDR3 is TGTGCCAGCAGTGAATGGACTAGCGGGTCCGGGGAGCTGTTTTTT.